The entry that follows covers one T cell receptor beta chain sequence. The antigen is not known. Just one base apart from a much larger clone, this may be a read error. Germline V lookup: CDR1 SGHRS, CDR2 YFSETQ. The V end lost 0 bases, the J end lost 7 bases, and 13 bases lay between the germline ends. The CDR3 contains 15 residues. This record comes from a study of CD8 T cells in ankylosing spondylitis. TCRdb recomputed calls from the 5' RACE reads with MiXCR, one row per CDR3 protein. The top ten hold about 32% of the sample, which has under 30,000 distinct CDR3 sequences, 10% to 15% seen once. The study's findings and limits: Blood of patients with ankylosing spondylitis appeared to be characterized by a TCR beta motif of several highly homologous variants.

The sequenced sample was blood. V gene TRBV5-1 combines with J gene TRBJ1-4; D not resolved. This receptor was obtained from a male donor with ankylosing spondylitis or in good health (not recorded which). The CDR3 loop is CASSLEEDAGEKLFF. Written as DNA, the CDR3 is TGCGCCAGCAGCTTGGAAGAGGACGCGGGTGAAAAACTGTTTTTT.